This T cell receptor (beta chain) originates from a study of blood T cell repertoires in COVID-19. The wider study: Recovered Cohort 3 donors showed two negative PCRs, clearance, or symptom resolution. Nucleic acid was either cDNA or gDNA, and it came from T cells, B-cell-depleted T cells, or PBMCs.

Germline V gives CDR1 PRHDT, CDR2 FYEKMQ (reference sequence). Germline trimming cut 6 bases from V and 0 bases from J; bases unmatched to any gene: 6. This CDR3 has 15 amino acids. Authors' methods: Amplified reference gene primers provided the basis for estimating nucleated cell counts. Data came from immunoSEQ multiplex PCR; TCRdb stores just in-frame clones and leaves some out. V and J calls and clone size come straight from that table; D and trimming were deduced from the DNA. The top ten hold 5.5% to 8.5% of the sample, which has more than 200,000 clones, about nine tenths seen once. This TCR was sampled from a man under 40 in a cohort exposed to, infected with or recovered from COVID-19 (not recorded which). The sequenced material came from PBMCs or T cells enriched from blood (not recorded which). The V gene is TRBV13, the J gene TRBJ1-2; TRBD1 matches at 8 bases. DNA of the CDR3: TGTGCCAGCAGGGACAGGGCGACAGCTAACTATGGCTACACCTTC. It yields the protein CASRDRATANYGYTF.